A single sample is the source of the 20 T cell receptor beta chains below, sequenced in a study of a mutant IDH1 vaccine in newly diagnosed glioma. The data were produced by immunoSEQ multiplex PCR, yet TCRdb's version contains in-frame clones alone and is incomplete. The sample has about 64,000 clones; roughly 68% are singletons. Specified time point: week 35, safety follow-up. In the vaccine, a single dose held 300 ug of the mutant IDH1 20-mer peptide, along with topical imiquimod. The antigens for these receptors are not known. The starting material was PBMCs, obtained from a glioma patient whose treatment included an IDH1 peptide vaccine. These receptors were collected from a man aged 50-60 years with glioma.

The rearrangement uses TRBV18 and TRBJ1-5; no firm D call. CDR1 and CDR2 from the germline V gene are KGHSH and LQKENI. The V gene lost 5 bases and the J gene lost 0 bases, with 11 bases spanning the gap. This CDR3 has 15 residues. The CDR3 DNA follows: TGTGCCAGCTCAATCGGTGGGGATAGCAATCAGCCCCAGCATTTT. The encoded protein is CASSIGGDSNQPQHF.

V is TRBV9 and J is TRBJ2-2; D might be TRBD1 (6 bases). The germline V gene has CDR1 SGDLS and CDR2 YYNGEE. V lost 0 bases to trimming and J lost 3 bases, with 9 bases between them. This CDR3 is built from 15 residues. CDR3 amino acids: CASSVEGHHTGELFF. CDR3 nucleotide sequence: TGTGCCAGCAGCGTAGAGGGACACCACACCGGGGAGCTGTTTTTT.

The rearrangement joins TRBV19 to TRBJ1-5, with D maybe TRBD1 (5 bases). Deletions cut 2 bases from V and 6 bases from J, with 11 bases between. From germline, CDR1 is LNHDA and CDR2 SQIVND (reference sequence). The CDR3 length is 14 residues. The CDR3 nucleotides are TGTGCCAGTAGTATAACTCAGGGATCTCAGCCCCAGCATTTT. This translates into CASSITQGSQPQHF. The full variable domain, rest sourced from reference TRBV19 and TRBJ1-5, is DGGITQSPKYLFRKEGQNVTLSCEQNLNHDAMYWYRQDPGQGLRLIYYSQIVNDFQKGDIAEGYSVSREKKESFPLTVTSAQKNPTAFYLCASSITQGSQPQHFGDGTRLSIL.

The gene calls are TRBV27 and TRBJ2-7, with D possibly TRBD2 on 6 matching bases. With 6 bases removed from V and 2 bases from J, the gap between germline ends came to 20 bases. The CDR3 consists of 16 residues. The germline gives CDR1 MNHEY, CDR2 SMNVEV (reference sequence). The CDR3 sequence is CASSHRTRGGPYEQYF. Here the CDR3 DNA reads TGTGCCAGCAGCCACCGGACAAGGGGAGGCCCCTACGAGCAGTACTTC.

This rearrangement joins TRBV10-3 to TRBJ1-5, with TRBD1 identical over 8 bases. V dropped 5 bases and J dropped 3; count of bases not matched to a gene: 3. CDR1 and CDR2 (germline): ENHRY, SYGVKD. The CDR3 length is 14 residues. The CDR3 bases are TGTGCCATCAGTCGACAGGGGTACAATCAGCCCCAGCATTTT. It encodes CAISRQGYNQPQHF.

CDR3 protein: CASSLQGGRETQYF. CDR3 sequence (DNA): TGCGCCAGCAGCTTACAGGGAGGGAGAGAGACCCAGTACTTC. The genes are TRBV5-1 and TRBJ2-5; TRBD2 is a possible D gene (7 bases). Trimming took off 2 bases at V and 4 bases at J, with 12 bases between the two ends. Germline V lookup: CDR1 SGHRS, CDR2 YFSETQ. The CDR3 length is 14 residues.

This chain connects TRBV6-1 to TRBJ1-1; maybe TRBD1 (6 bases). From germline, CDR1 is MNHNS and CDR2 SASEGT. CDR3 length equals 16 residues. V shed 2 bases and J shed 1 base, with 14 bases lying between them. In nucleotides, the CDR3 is TGTGCCAGCAGTGAATGGCGGGACACTTCGAACACTGAAGCTTTCTTT. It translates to CASSEWRDTSNTEAFF.

CDR3 DNA: TGTGCCAGCAGCTTGTACGGGGGGGCAGATACGCAGTATTTT. Translating gives CASSLYGGADTQYF. The J gene is TRBJ2-3, the V gene TRBV5-4; 8 bases match TRBD2. The V segment lost 1 base and the J segment 4 bases; nucleotides outside the gene matches: 2. Germline V gene lookup returns CDR1 SGHNT and CDR2 YYREEE (reference sequence). The CDR3 extends over 14 amino acids.

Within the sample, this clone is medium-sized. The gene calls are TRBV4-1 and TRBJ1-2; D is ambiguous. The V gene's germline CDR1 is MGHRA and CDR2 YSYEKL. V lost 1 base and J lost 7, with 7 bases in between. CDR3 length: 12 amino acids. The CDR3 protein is CASSQGRFGYTF. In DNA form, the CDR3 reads TGCGCCAGCAGCCAAGGCAGGTTTGGCTACACCTTC.

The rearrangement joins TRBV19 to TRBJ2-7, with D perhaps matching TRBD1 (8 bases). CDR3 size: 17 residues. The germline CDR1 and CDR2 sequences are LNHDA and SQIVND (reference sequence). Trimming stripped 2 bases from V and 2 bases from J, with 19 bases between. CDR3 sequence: CASSIRGGGQAPYEQYF. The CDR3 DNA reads TGTGCCAGTAGTATAAGGGGAGGGGGACAGGCACCCTACGAGCAGTACTTC.

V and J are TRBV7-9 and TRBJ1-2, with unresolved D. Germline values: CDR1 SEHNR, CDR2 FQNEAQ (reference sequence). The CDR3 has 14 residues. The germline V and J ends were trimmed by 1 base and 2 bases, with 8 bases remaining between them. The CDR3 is CASSLGSVNYGYTF. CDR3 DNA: TGTGCCAGCAGCTTAGGGTCAGTAAACTATGGCTACACCTTC.

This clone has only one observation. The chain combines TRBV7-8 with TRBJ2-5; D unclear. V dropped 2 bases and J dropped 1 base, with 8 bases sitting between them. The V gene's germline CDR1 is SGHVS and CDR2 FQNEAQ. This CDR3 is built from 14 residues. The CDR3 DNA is TGTGCCAGCAGCTTAAACCTTCTCCAAGAGACCCAGTACTTC. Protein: CASSLNLLQETQYF.

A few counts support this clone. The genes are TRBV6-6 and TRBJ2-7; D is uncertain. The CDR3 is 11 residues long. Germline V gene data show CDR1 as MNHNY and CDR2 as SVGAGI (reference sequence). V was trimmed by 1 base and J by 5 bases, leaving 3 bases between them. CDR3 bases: TGTGCCAGCAGTTACTATCACGAGCAGTACTTC. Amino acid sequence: CASSYYHEQYF.

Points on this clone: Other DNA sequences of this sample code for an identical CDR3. The CDR3 is CASSPGQNTEAFF. The CDR3, as DNA: TGTGCCAGCAGTCCGGGACAGAACACTGAAGCTTTCTTT. The genes are TRBV11-3 and TRBJ1-1; D might be TRBD1 (6 bases). CDR1 and CDR2 (germline): SGHNT, YENEEA. Deletions cut 6 bases from V and 1 base from J, with 9 bases between. CDR3 length: 13 residues.

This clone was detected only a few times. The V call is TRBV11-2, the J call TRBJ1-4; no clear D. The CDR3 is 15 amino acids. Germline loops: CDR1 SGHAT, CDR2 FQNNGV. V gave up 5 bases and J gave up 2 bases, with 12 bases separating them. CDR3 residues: CASSASGWTNEKLFF. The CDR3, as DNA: TGTGCCAGCAGCGCTTCGGGGTGGACTAATGAAAAACTGTTTTTT.

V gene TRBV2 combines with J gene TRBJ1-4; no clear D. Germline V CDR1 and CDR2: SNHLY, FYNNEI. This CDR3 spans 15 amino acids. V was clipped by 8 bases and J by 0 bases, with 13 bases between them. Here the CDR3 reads CASFWTESTNEKLFF. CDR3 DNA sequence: TGTGCCAGCTTTTGGACTGAGTCAACTAATGAAAAACTGTTTTTT.

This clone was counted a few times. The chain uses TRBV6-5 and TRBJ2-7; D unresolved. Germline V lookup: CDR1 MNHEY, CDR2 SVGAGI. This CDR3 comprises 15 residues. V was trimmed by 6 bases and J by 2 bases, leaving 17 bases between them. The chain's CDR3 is CASSPNQVSTYEQYF. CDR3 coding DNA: TGTGCCAGCAGCCCCAATCAGGTTTCGACCTACGAGCAGTACTTC.

The CDR3 DNA sequence: TGCGCCAGCAGCATGGGAGGACTAGCGGAGGAGACCCAGTACTTC. It specifies CASSMGGLAEETQYF. This chain links TRBV5-1 with TRBJ2-5; 10 positions match TRBD2. Germline V lookup: CDR1 SGHRS, CDR2 YFSETQ. The CDR3 sequence is 15 residues long. Germline trimming cut 4 bases from V and 5 bases from J; bases unmatched to any gene: 8.

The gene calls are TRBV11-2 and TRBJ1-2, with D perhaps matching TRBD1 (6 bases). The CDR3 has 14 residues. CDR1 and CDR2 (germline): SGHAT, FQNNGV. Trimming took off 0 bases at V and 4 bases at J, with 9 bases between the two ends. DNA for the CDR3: TGTGCCAGCAGCTTAGACAGGGGACCCTATGGCTACACCTTC. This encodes CASSLDRGPYGYTF.

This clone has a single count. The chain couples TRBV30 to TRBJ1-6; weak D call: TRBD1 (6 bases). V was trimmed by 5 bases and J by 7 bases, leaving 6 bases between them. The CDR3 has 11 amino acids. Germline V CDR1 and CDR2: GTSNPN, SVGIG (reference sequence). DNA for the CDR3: TGTGCCTGGGACAGGAATTCACCCCTCCACTTT. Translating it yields CAWDRNSPLHF.